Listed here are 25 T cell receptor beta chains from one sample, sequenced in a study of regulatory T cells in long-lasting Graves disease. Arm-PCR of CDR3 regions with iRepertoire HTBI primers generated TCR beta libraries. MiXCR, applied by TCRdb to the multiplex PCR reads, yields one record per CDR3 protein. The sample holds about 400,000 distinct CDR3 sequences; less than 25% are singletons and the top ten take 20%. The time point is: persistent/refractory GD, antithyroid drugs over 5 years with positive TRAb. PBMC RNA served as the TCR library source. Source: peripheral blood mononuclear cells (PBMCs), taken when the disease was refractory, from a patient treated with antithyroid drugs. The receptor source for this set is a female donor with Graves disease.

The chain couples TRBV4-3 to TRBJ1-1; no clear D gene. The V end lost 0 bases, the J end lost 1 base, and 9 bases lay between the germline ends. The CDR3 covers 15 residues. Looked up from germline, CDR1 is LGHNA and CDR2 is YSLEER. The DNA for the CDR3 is TGCGCCAGCAGCCAAGATCAACGGGAGAACACTGAAGCTTTCTTT. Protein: CASSQDQRENTEAFF.

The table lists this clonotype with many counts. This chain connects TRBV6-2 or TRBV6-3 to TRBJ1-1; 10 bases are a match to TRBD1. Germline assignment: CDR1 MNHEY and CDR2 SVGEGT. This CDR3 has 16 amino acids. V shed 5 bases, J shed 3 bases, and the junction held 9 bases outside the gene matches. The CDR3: CASSSGGGTGDTEAFF. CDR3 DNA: TGTGCCAGCAGTAGCGGCGGGGGGACAGGGGACACTGAAGCTTTCTTT.

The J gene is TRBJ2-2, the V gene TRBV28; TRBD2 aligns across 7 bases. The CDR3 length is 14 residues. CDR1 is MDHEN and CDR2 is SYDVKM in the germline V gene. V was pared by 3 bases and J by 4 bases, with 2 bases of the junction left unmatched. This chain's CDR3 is CASSLGGFTGELFF. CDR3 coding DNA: TGTGCCAGCAGTTTGGGGGGGTTCACCGGGGAGCTGTTTTTT.

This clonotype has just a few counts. This chain's CDR3 is CATSEGGQAFF. CDR3 DNA sequence: TGTGCCACCAGTGAGGGGGGCCAAGCTTTCTTT. The genes are TRBV24-1 and TRBJ1-1; TRBD1 might be the D (6 bases). CDR3 length: 11 residues. CDR1 KGHDR and CDR2 SFDVKD come from the germline V gene. Trimming took 4 bases from V and 9 from J, leaving 8 bases between them.

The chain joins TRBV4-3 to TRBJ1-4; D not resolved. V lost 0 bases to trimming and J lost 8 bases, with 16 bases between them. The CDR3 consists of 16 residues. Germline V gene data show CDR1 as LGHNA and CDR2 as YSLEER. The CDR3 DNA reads TGCGCCAGCAGCCAAGATCGTAGCCTTCTGGGCGAAAAACTGTTTTTT. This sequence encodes CASSQDRSLLGEKLFF.

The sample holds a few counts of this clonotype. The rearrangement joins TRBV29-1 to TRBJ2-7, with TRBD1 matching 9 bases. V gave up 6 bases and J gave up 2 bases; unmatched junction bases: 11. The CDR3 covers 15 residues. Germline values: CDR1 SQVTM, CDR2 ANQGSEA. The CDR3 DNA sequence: TGCAGCGTCGCCGAGGACAGGGGCCCCACCTACGAGCAGTACTTC. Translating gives CSVAEDRGPTYEQYF.

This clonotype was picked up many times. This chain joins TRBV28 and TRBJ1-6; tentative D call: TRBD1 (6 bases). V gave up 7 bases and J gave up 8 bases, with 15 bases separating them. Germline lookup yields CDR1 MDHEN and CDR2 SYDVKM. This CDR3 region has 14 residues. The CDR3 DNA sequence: TGTGCCAGCACCCCCGCAGGGGCCTATTCACCCCTCCACTTT. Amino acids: CASTPAGAYSPLHF.

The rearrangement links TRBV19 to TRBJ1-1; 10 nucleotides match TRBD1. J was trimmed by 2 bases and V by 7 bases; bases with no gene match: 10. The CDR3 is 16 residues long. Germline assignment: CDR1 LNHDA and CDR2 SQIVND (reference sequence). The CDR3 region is CASTPRDRGYNTEAFF. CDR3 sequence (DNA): TGTGCCAGTACTCCCCGGGACAGGGGTTATAACACTGAAGCTTTCTTT.

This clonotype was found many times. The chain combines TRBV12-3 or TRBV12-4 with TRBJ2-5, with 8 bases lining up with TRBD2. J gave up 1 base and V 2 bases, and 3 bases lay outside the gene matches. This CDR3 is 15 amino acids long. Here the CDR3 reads CASSLLAGTQETQYF. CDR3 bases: TGTGCCAGCAGTTTATTAGCGGGAACCCAAGAGACCCAGTACTTC.

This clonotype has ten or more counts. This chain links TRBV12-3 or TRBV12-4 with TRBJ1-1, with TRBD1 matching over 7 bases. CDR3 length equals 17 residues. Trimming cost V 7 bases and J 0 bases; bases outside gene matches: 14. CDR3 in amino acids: CASKAPGGTLLNTEAFF. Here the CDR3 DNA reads TGTGCCAGCAAGGCACCAGGGGGTACTCTTTTGAACACTGAAGCTTTCTTT.

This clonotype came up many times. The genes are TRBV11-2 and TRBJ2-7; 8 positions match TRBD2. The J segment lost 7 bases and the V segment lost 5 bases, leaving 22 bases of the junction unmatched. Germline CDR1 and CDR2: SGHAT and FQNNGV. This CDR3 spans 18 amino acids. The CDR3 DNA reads TGTGCCAGCAGCGCGGGGGGTCGGGTGGCGGGAGACCCGGGGGAGCAGTACTTC. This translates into CASSAGGRVAGDPGEQYF.

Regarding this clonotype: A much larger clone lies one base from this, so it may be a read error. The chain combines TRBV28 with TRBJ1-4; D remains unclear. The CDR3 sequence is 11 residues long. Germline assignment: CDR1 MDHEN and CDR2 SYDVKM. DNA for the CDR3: TGTGCCGTTAGGCGCGGTGAAAAACTGGTTTTT. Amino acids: CAVRRGEKLVF.

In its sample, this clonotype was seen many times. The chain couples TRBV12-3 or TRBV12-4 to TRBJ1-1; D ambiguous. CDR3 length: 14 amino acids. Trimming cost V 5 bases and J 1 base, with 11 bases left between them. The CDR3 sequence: CASSQSGPNTEAFF. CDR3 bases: TGTGCCAGCAGTCAATCCGGGCCGAACACTGAAGCTTTCTTT.

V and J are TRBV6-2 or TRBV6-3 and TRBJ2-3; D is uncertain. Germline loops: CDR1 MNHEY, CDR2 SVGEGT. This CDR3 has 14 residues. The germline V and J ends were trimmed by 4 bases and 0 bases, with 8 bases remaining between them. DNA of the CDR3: TGTGCCAGCAGTTCAAAGTGGAGCACAGATACGCAGTATTTT. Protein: CASSSKWSTDTQYF.

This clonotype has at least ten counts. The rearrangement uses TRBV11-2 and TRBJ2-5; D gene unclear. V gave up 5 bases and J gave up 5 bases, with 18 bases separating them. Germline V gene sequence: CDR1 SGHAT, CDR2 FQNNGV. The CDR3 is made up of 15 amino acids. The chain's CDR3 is CASSPRATTPETQYF. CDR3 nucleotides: TGTGCCAGCAGCCCAAGGGCTACAACGCCGGAGACCCAGTACTTC.

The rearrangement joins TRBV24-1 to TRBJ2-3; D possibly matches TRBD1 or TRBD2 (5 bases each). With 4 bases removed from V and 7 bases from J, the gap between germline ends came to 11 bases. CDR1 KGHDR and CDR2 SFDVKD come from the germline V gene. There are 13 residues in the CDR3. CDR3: CATSDEGRNTQYF. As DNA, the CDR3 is TGTGCCACCAGTGACGAGGGACGAAATACGCAGTATTTT.

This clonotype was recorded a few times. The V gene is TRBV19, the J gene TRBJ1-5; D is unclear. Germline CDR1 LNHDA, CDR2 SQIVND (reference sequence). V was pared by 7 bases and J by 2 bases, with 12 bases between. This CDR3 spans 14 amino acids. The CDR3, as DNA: TGTGCCAGTAAGAGGGAAATTGGCAATCAGCCCCAGCATTTT. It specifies CASKREIGNQPQHF.

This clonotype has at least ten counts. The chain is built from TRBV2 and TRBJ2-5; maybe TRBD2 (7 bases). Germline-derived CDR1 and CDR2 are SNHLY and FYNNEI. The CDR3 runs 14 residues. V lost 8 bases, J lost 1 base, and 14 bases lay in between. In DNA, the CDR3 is TGTGCCAGCTGGCCGGGGGGCTTCCAAGAGACCCAGTACTTC. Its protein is CASWPGGFQETQYF.

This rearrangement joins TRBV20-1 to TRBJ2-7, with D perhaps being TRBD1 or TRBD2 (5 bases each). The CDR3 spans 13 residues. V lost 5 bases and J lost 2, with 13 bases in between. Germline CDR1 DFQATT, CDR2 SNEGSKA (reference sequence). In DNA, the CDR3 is TGCAGTGCTGGTGCCTGGGGGACCTACGAGCAGTACTTC. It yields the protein CSAGAWGTYEQYF.

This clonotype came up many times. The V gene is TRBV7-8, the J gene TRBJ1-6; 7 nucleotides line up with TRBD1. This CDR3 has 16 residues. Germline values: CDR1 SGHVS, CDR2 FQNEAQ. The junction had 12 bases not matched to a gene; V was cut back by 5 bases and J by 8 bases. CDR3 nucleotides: TGTGCCAGCAGCCCTGAGGGGGCCGAGTGGTATTCACCCCTCCACTTT. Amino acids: CASSPEGAEWYSPLHF.

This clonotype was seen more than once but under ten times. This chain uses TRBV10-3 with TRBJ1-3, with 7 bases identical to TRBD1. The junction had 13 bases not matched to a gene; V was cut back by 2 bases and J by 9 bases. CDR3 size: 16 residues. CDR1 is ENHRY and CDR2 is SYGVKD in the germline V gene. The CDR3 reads CAISETSQGKSGTIYF. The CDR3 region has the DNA TGTGCCATCAGTGAGACTTCACAGGGGAAGAGCGGCACCATATATTTT.

Written as DNA, the CDR3 is TGTGCCAGCGGTGATACAGGGGGTAATCAGCCCCAGCATTTT. This sequence encodes CASGDTGGNQPQHF. The genes are TRBV12-3 or TRBV12-4 and TRBJ1-5; 8 bases map to TRBD1. This CDR3 has 14 amino acids. V lost 8 bases to trimming and J lost 4 bases; unmatched junction nucleotides: 7.

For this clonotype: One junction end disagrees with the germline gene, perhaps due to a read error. CDR3 nucleotide sequence: TGTGTCAGCACCCTTCGGGGAAATCAGCCCCAGCATTTT. Encoded protein: CVSTLRGNQPQHF. V is TRBV12-3 or TRBV12-4 and J is TRBJ1-5; D is ambiguous. The CDR3 is 13 residues long.

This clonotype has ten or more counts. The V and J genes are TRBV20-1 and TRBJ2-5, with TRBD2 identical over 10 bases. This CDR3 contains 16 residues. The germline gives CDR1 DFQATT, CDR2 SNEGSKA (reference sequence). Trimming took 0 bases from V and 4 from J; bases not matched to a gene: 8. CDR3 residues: CSARDPLAGERETQYF. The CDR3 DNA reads TGCAGTGCTAGAGATCCCCTAGCGGGAGAGAGAGAGACCCAGTACTTC.

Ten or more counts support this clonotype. DNA for the CDR3: TGTGCCAGCAGCCCTCAAGGCAGGGCTTCCTACGAGCAGTACTTC. Its protein product is CASSPQGRASYEQYF. The chain is built from TRBV7-2 and TRBJ2-7, with D perhaps TRBD1 (5 bases). The CDR3 is 15 amino acids. Germline V CDR1 and CDR2: SGHTA, FQGNSA. Trimming pared 5 bases from V and 1 base from J, leaving 15 bases between.